The source of this T cell receptor beta chain is a study of T cell clonality in common variable immunodeficiency. The repertoire was sequenced with immunoSEQ multiplex PCR; TCRdb's copy has only in-frame clones and lacks some. The sample was found to contain some 50,000 clones, and every one recurs. Patients and controls were mostly of Caucasian heritage. There are 15 residues in the CDR3. Trimming removed 0 bases at V and 6 bases at J, with 12 bases between. Germline lookup yields CDR1 LGHNA and CDR2 YNFKEQ. This clone was observed at least ten times. Its antigen is still unknown. The read halts 3 residues ahead of the CDR3 end, with the missing end drawn from the germline J gene. Study findings and constraints: Shared TCRbeta clones were fewer between CVID subjects than controls.

This chain joins TRBV4-2 and TRBJ1-5, with TRBD1 as a possible D gene (5 bases). The sequenced sample was peripheral blood mononuclear cells. This clonotype was obtained from a person aged 18-70 years in good health. CDR3: CASSQDRAGSQPQHF. Incomplete CDR3 DNA: TGTGCCAGCAGCCAAGATAGGGCAGGGAGTCAGCCC.